This TCR beta chain emerged from a study of blood T cells in healthy people across ages. Study-level results: The study regarded diversity estimates from one million T cells as underestimates.

Combining a sample-barcoded 5' primer with a J-beta primer mix, a second PCR ran for 7 to 11 cycles. TCRdb re-called the 5' RACE reads with MiXCR, one entry per CDR3 protein. This table has about 640,000 distinct CDR3 sequences, under 70% appearing once. With regard to this clonotype: Antigen specificity is unknown.

CDR1 and CDR2 from the germline V gene are MGHRA and YSYEKL. This CDR3 is 14 amino acids long. V was pared by 0 bases and J by 8 bases, with 12 bases between. The chain is built from TRBV4-1 and TRBJ2-3; possible D gene TRBD2, 6 bases. The sequencing input was blood. This TCR was recovered from a man in his fifties or sixties in good health. The CDR3 reads CASSQDSGSTTQYF. The DNA for the CDR3 is TGCGCCAGCAGCCAAGATAGCGGCAGCACTACGCAGTATTTT.